The 16 T cell receptor beta chains below were found in one sample sequenced in a study of somatic mutations in cytotoxic T cells in rheumatoid arthritis (dated by TCRdb to about 2017). Preparation of the library involved the immunoSEQ multiplex PCR assay. The table was pulled from immuneACCESS by TCRdb, which kept in-frame rearrangements only. Such tables lose some clones; where checked, under half of the loss comes from unresolved V genes, and the rest has no known cause. The sample table holds 20,000 to 25,000 clones, of which nearly 80% were seen once. The ten largest clonotypes hold 11% of the sample. The specimen was CD8+ T cells sorted from blood. These receptors came from an adult with rheumatoid arthritis.

The rearrangement uses TRBV27 and TRBJ2-7, with 7 bases identical to TRBD1. Germline V gene data show CDR1 as MNHEY and CDR2 as SMNVEV (reference sequence). V dropped 5 bases and J dropped 0; count of bases not matched to a gene: 7. The CDR3 loop spans 15 amino acids. The CDR3 loop is CASSPTGAGSYEQYF. Here the CDR3 DNA reads TGTGCCAGCAGTCCCACAGGGGCGGGCTCCTACGAGCAGTACTTC.

The chain combines TRBV5-1 with TRBJ2-7; 7 bases fit TRBD2. Losses at the gene ends were 8 bases for V and 2 bases for J; bases not matched to a gene: 10. Germline CDR1 is SGHRS and CDR2 is YFSETQ. The CDR3 covers 14 residues. The CDR3 DNA follows: TGCGCCAGTAGTAGCGCGGGGGTTACCTACGAGCAGTACTTC. The encoded protein is CASSSAGVTYEQYF.

CDR3 nucleotide sequence: TGTGCCAGCAGTTACGACGACAGGTTGGGCGGCTACACCTTC. It encodes CASSYDDRLGGYTF. This chain links TRBV6-6 with TRBJ1-2; D perhaps matches TRBD1 (6 bases). Trimming stripped 2 bases from V and 8 bases from J, with 15 bases between. The CDR3 spans 14 residues. Germline CDR1 reads MNHNY; CDR2 reads SVGAGI (reference sequence).

V gene TRBV21-1 combines with J gene TRBJ1-2; whether TRBD1, the table's D call, matches the DNA was not checked. TRBV21-1 is recorded as a pseudogene. The CDR3 runs to 16 residues. The CDR3 is CASSRGRPKANYGYTF. For the CDR3, the DNA is TGTGCCAGCAGCAGGGGCCGGCCGAAAGCGAACTATGGCTACACCTTC.

The chain employs TRBV7-8 and TRBJ2-1; D not certain. V was pared by 6 bases and J by 12 bases, with 15 bases between. The CDR3 covers 12 residues. The germline V gene has CDR1 SGHVS and CDR2 FQNEAQ. The CDR3 loop is CASSPFGRGQFF. In nucleotides, the CDR3 is TGTGCCAGCAGTCCTTTTGGGCGCGGGCAGTTCTTC.

The chain combines TRBV27 with TRBJ1-5; maybe TRBD1 (5 bases). The length of the CDR3 is 18 residues. The V and J ends lost 5 bases and 1 base respectively, with 21 bases between them. Germline lookup yields CDR1 MNHEY and CDR2 SMNVEV (reference sequence). The CDR3 loop reads CASSVVGFAGLSNQPQHF. Here the CDR3 DNA reads TGTGCCAGCAGTGTAGTAGGGTTCGCAGGGCTAAGCAATCAGCCCCAGCATTTT.

The chain recombines TRBV6-4 with TRBJ2-3, with 11 bases matching TRBD2. Germline V gene lookup returns CDR1 MRHNA and CDR2 SNTAGT. The CDR3 is 16 amino acids. After removal of 0 bases from V and 2 bases from J, the junction contained 1 base not matched to a gene. CDR3 amino acids: CASSDSSGRATDTQYF. The CDR3 DNA is TGTGCCAGCAGTGACTCTAGCGGGAGGGCCACAGATACGCAGTATTTT.

The rearrangement links TRBV2 to TRBJ1-5; 9 bases are a match to TRBD1. In germline, CDR1 is SNHLY, CDR2 FYNNEI. The CDR3 spans 15 residues. With 6 bases clipped from V and 4 bases from J, the junction kept 7 bases outside the gene matches. For the CDR3, the DNA is TGTGCCAGCAGGTCCGGGACAGGGAGTAATCAGCCCCAGCATTTT. Protein product: CASRSGTGSNQPQHF.

CDR3 region: CASSLADTQYF. The CDR3, as DNA: TGTGCCAGCAGCTTAGCTGATACGCAGTATTTT. The rearrangement joins TRBV5-6 to TRBJ2-3; the D is unclear. Trimming cost V 2 bases and J 6 bases, with 4 bases left between them. This CDR3 spans 11 amino acids. CDR1 is SGHDT and CDR2 is YYEEEE in the germline V gene.

This clone showed up just once. The chain carries TRBV11-2 and TRBJ2-1; a weak D match, TRBD2 (5 bases). The CDR3 totals 13 residues. Trimming left V 3 bases short and J 6 bases short, with 9 bases between. Germline CDR1 reads SGHAT; CDR2 reads FQNNGV. The CDR3 protein is CASSFGRGNEQFF. The CDR3 DNA is TGTGCCAGCAGCTTCGGTCGGGGCAATGAGCAGTTCTTC.

The chain is built from TRBV9 and TRBJ1-2; 9 bases fit TRBD1. The V and J ends lost 0 bases and 6 bases, in that order; junction bases with no gene match: 6. This CDR3 spans 15 amino acids. Germline V gives CDR1 SGDLS, CDR2 YYNGEE. The CDR3 here is CASSVGPTGGDGYTF. The CDR3 bases are TGTGCCAGCAGCGTAGGCCCCACAGGGGGCGATGGCTACACCTTC.

The chain links TRBV9 to TRBJ2-1; 8 bases align to TRBD1. This CDR3 is 15 amino acids long. The junction had 5 bases not matched to a gene; V was cut back by 4 bases and J by 2 bases. From germline, CDR1 is SGDLS and CDR2 YYNGEE. The DNA of the CDR3 is TGTGCCAGCAGCTTCAGGGGGCAACCCTACAATGAGCAGTTCTTC. Its protein product is CASSFRGQPYNEQFF.

V gene TRBV4-2 combines with J gene TRBJ1-1; D is undetermined. CDR1 and CDR2 from the germline V gene are LGHNA and YNFKEQ. The germline V and J ends were trimmed by 1 base and 3 bases, with 9 bases remaining between them. CDR3 length: 14 amino acids. The chain's CDR3 is CASSQGQTYTEAFF. CDR3 DNA sequence: TGTGCCAGCAGCCAAGGCCAGACCTACACTGAAGCTTTCTTT.

In this sample, this clone turned up once. The rearrangement joins TRBV2 to TRBJ1-4; the D is unclear. CDR1 and CDR2 (germline): SNHLY, FYNNEI. The V and J ends lost 5 bases and 4 bases respectively, with 14 bases between them. This CDR3 comprises 15 residues. The CDR3: CASSLGGLGNEKLFF. The CDR3 region has the DNA TGTGCCAGCAGTCTTGGAGGGCTGGGTAATGAAAAACTGTTTTTT. Combining the CDR3 with reference TRBV2 and TRBJ1-4 gives the whole variable domain EPEVTQTPSHQVTQMGQEVILRCVPISNHLYFYWYRQILGQKVEFLVSFYNNEISEKSEIFDDQFSVERPDGSNFTLKIRSTKLEDSAMYFCASSLGGLGNEKLFFGSGTQLSVL.

The rearrangement links TRBV6-5 to TRBJ2-3; 10 bases agree with TRBD2. Germline lookup yields CDR1 MNHEY and CDR2 SVGAGI. This CDR3 spans 16 amino acids. V lost 0 bases, J lost 3 bases, and 3 bases stayed unmatched. Written as DNA, the CDR3 is TGTGCCAGCAGTTACTCGACTAGCGGGTTTACAGATACGCAGTATTTT. Encoded protein: CASSYSTSGFTDTQYF.

The genes are TRBV7-6 and TRBJ2-2; D unresolved. With 5 bases removed from V and 0 bases from J, the gap between germline ends came to 7 bases. CDR1 is SGHVS and CDR2 is FNYEAQ in the germline V gene. The CDR3 has 14 amino acids. CDR3 sequence: CASSHGSNTGELFF. The CDR3 nucleotides are TGTGCCAGCAGCCACGGGTCGAACACCGGGGAGCTGTTTTTT.